Listed below are T cell receptor beta chains from one sample, sequenced in a study of cytomegalovirus exposure and HLA in healthy donors. Clones were sequenced by immunoSEQ multiplex PCR, and TCRdb holds only the in-frame ones, with some missing. There are about 130,000 clones in the sample; less than 80% occur only once, and around 7% lies in the top ten. The source material was PBMCs. The receptors stem from a man in his forties in good health and CMV-seropositive. Both conserved end residues are part of each CDR3. A D gene is named only where the DNA matches it firmly. Clone size, where shown, is once, few, many, or a class for clones that have expanded.

D	size	J	V	DNA	CDR3
TRBD1	few	TRBJ2-7	TRBV28	TGTGCCAGCAGTTTGGGACAGTCCCCAGAGCAGTACTTC	CASSLGQSPEQYF
NA	few	TRBJ1-1	TRBV27	TGTGCCAGCAGGACAGGGAACACTGAAGCTTTCTTT	CASRTGNTEAFF
TRBD1	NA	TRBJ1-3	TRBV28	TGTGCCAGCAGCCGGGGGGGACAGGGGTTTGGAAACACCATATATTTT	CASSRGGQGFGNTIYF
NA	NA	TRBJ1-1	TRBV5-1	TGCGCCAGTAAAAACAGGGAGAACACTGAAGCTTTCTTT	CASKNRENTEAFF
TRBD2	NA	TRBJ2-7	TRBV5-6	TGTGCCAGCAGCTCCATGACTAGCGGGCCCTACGAGCAGTACTTC	CASSSMTSGPYEQYF
TRBD1	NA	TRBJ1-4	TRBV9	TGTGCCAGCAGCGTAGAGACAGGGTTTAATGAAAAACTGTTTTTT	CASSVETGFNEKLFF
NA	NA	TRBJ1-1	TRBV14	TGTGCCAGCAGCCAAGACAGGAACACTGAAGCTTTCTTT	CASSQDRNTEAFF
TRBD1	NA	TRBJ1-2	TRBV7-2	TGTGCCAGCAGCCCCGGCTCTGGCCGAGGGGGCGCTGGCTACACCTTC	CASSPGSGRGGAGYTF
NA	once	TRBJ2-1	TRBV9	TGTGCCAGCTCAGGGGAGGGCGGGAGATCCTACAATGAGCAGTTCTTC	CASSGEGGRSYNEQFF
NA	NA	TRBJ2-7	TRBV5-1	TGCGCCAGCAGTCCAGGGACATCTACCTACGAGCAGTACTTC	CASSPGTSTYEQYF
NA	NA	TRBJ2-4	TRBV4-1	TGCGCCAGCAGCCAAGTTCGCGGTCTAAACATTCAGTACTTC	CASSQVRGLNIQYF
NA	NA	TRBJ1-2	TRBV30	TGTGCCCGGGCCTTCAGGAAGGGGAACTATGGCTACACCTTC	CARAFRKGNYGYTF
NA	NA	TRBJ2-7	TRBV7-9	TGTGCCAGCAGCTTAGTGGCCCGCTACGAGCAGTACTTC	CASSLVARYEQYF
NA	many	TRBJ1-3	TRBV5-6	TGTGCCAGCAGCCTACATAGGACAGAGGGTGGAAACACCATATATTTT	CASSLHRTEGGNTIYF
NA	NA	TRBJ1-5	TRBV6-9	TGTGCCAGCAGTTATCACTTATATAGCAATCAGCCCCAGCATTTT	CASSYHLYSNQPQHF
NA	NA	TRBJ2-7	TRBV6-1	TGTGCCACCAATCCGGACACACGTACCTACGTGCAGTACTTC	CATNPDTRTYVQYF
NA	NA	TRBJ2-7	TRBV5-4	TGTGCCAGCAGCTTGGCGGAGGTCAGACACTACGAGCAGTACTTC	CASSLAEVRHYEQYF
NA	NA	TRBJ1-4	TRBV27	TGTGCCAGCAGTCCCCTACAGGGTAATGAAAAACTGTTTTTT	CASSPLQGNEKLFF
TRBD1	once	TRBJ1-1	TRBV7-3	TGTGCCAGCAGCTCTAACCCGGGACAGTTTAACACTGAAGCTTTCTTT	CASSSNPGQFNTEAFF
NA	NA	TRBJ1-5	TRBV19	TGTGCCAGTAGTATGACAGGATGGAGGCAGCCCCAGCATTTT	CASSMTGWRQPQHF
TRBD1	few	TRBJ1-2	TRBV4-2	TGTGCCAGCAGCCACCCCGCCGAGACAGGGGGCTACTATGGCTACACCTTC	CASSHPAETGGYYGYTF
TRBD1	NA	TRBJ1-2	TRBV11-2	TGTGCCAGCAATCCGGGACAGGGGTTTGATGGCTACACCTTC	CASNPGQGFDGYTF
NA	NA	TRBJ2-7	TRBV7-6	TGTGCCAGCAGCTTGAACAGGGTTAGCTACGAGCAGTACTTC	CASSLNRVSYEQYF
TRBD2	NA	TRBJ2-1	TRBV27	TGTGCCAGCAGGGGACTAGCGGGAAAGAATGAGCAGTTCTTC	CASRGLAGKNEQFF
NA	NA	TRBJ1-2	TRBV18	TGTGCCAGCTCACCTGCGACAGGATCGGGGGGCTACACCTTC	CASSPATGSGGYTF
TRBD2	NA	TRBJ2-1	TRBV11-2	TGTGCCAGCAGCCCCCTAGCGGGAGTATTTAATGAGCAGTTCTTC	CASSPLAGVFNEQFF
NA	NA	TRBJ2-1	TRBV2	TGTGCCAGCAGTCTGCTGTCGGGAGAATACAATGAGCAGTTCTTC	CASSLLSGEYNEQFF
TRBD2	once	TRBJ2-5	TRBV19	TGTGCCAGTAGAAGGGCGGGAGAAGAGACCCAGTACTTC	CASRRAGEETQYF
NA	NA	TRBJ2-2	TRBV2	TGTGCCAGCAGTGAAGGGAGAGCGAACACCGGGGAGCTGTTTTTT	CASSEGRANTGELFF
NA	NA	TRBJ2-4	TRBV5-4	TGTGCCAGCAGCCTTGACAGCAAAAACATTCAGTACTTC	CASSLDSKNIQYF
TRBD1	NA	TRBJ2-3	TRBV4-1	TGCGCCAGCAGCCAAGTCGGGACAGGGTCCACAGATACGCAGTATTTT	CASSQVGTGSTDTQYF
NA	NA	TRBJ1-5	TRBV7-9	TGTGCCAGCAGCTCAACTCGGGGATCCCCGGCCCAGCATTTT	CASSSTRGSPAQHF
TRBD1	NA	TRBJ1-2	TRBV5-4	TGTGCCAGCAGCCCCCGGGGGGGACAGAATGGCTACACCTTC	CASSPRGGQNGYTF
TRBD1	NA	TRBJ1-1	TRBV5-4	TGTGCCAGCAGCTCCCCGACAGGGCAAAACACTGAAGCTTTCTTT	CASSSPTGQNTEAFF
NA	NA	TRBJ2-7	TRBV4-2	TGTGCCAGCAGCCAAGACTACGAGCAGTACTTC	CASSQDYEQYF
NA	NA	TRBJ2-3	TRBV6-5	TGTGCCAGCAGCCGGGGGACAGTGGGGGCAGATACGCAGTATTTT	CASSRGTVGADTQYF
NA	NA	TRBJ1-5	TRBV29-1	TGCAGCGTTGTCGAGGGCGGGGGAAATCAGCCCCAGCATTTT	CSVVEGGGNQPQHF
TRBD1	NA	TRBJ2-7	TRBV19	TGTGCCAGTAGTATGGGGCAGGGGGAAACCTACGAGCAGTACTTC	CASSMGQGETYEQYF
TRBD2	NA	TRBJ2-3	TRBV27	TGTGCCAGCAGTTTATTTCCCCCTGGGCTAGCGGGAACCACAGATACGCAGTATTTT	CASSLFPPGLAGTTDTQYF
NA	NA	TRBJ1-1	TRBV19	TGTGCCAGTAGTAAGTGGACAATGAACACTGAAGCTTTCTTT	CASSKWTMNTEAFF
TRBD2	NA	TRBJ2-4	TRBV5-4	TGTGCCAGCAGCTTGGTCGCGGGAGGAGGCCATTTTAAAAACATTCAGTACTTC	CASSLVAGGGHFKNIQYF
NA	NA	TRBJ1-4	TRBV7-9	TGTTCCAGCAGGTTCAGAGGTGAAAAACTGTTTTTT	CSSRFRGEKLFF
TRBD1	NA	TRBJ2-7	TRBV18	TGTGCCAGCTCACCAAGTGTAGGGGGCATCGAGCAGTACTTC	CASSPSVGGIEQYF
NA	NA	TRBJ2-3	TRBV5-4	TGTGCCAGCGCTCTAGATAGCACAGATACGCAGTATTTT	CASALDSTDTQYF
NA	NA	TRBJ1-3	TRBV11-2	TGTGCCAGCAGCTTATTGTCTACCCCCCGTGGAAACACCATATATTTT	CASSLLSTPRGNTIYF
TRBD1	few	TRBJ1-5	TRBV29-1	TGCAGCGCCCAGACAGGGACTGAGCAGCCCCAGCATTTT	CSAQTGTEQPQHF
TRBD1	NA	TRBJ1-5	TRBV5-6	TGTGCCAGCAGCTACCGACAGGGGTTCTCTAGCAATCAGCCCCAGCATTTT	CASSYRQGFSSNQPQHF
TRBD1	few	TRBJ2-1	TRBV5-1	TGCGCCAGCAGCCCCGGACAGGGGGCAGGGTATGAGCAGTTCTTC	CASSPGQGAGYEQFF
TRBD1	few	TRBJ1-1	TRBV28	TGTGCCAGCAAACAGGGGGCTCTAAACACTGAAGCTTTCTTT	CASKQGALNTEAFF
NA	NA	TRBJ2-2	TRBV7-3	TGTGCCAGCAGCTCCCCCGGGGGATGGAACACCGGGGAGCTGTTTTTT	CASSSPGGWNTGELFF
NA	few	TRBJ2-2	TRBV5-6	TGTGCCAGCAGCTTGTGGAGGAACACCGGGGAGCTGTTTTTT	CASSLWRNTGELFF
TRBD1	NA	TRBJ1-1	TRBV6-1	TGTGCCAGCAGTAGGGACAGCATGAACACTGAAGCTTTCTTT	CASSRDSMNTEAFF
TRBD1	NA	TRBJ2-6	TRBV7-6	TGTGCCAGCAGCTTGGGGACAGGGTCTGGGGCCAACGTCCTGACTTTC	CASSLGTGSGANVLTF
NA	few	TRBJ1-1	TRBV11-3	TGTGCCAGCAGCAGCAACAGGGAAACTGAAGCTTTCTTT	CASSSNRETEAFF
NA	NA	TRBJ2-1	TRBV11-3	TGTGCCAGCAGCTCCCCCCATAAGCGACGGCAGTTCTTC	CASSSPHKRRQFF
NA	NA	TRBJ2-7	TRBV5-4	TGTGCCAGCAGCTACCAGGGGAACTCATACGAGCAGTACTTC	CASSYQGNSYEQYF
TRBD1	NA	TRBJ2-7	TRBV5-1	TGCGCCAGCAGCGCCCCCGGGACAGGGCGCTACGAGCAGTACTTC	CASSAPGTGRYEQYF
NA	NA	TRBJ1-5	TRBV5-1	TGCGCCAGCAGCTTGGCCTCAGGGGCGGACCAGCCCCAGCATTTT	CASSLASGADQPQHF